The rows below give T cell receptor beta chains drawn from one sample of a study of molecular identifiers for immune sequencing clone quantification. TCRdb independently ran MiXCR on the PCR reads; one entry per CDR3 protein. The table has some 650,000 distinct CDR3 sequences, about 20% seen once; the top ten hold about 0.9%. The source material was naive CD8+ T cells from blood, with Jurkat cell RNA spiked in. All receptors derive from a human donor in good health. Some libraries in this study had Jurkat cell RNA spiked in. CDR3s include the opening cysteine and the closing phenylalanine or tryptophan. The D gene is left open where the match is weak. The size entry is marked missing in some rows and otherwise reads once, few, many or a size class.

>TRBV2|many|TRBJ1-2|.
TGTGCCAGCAGTGTGGACACCTTCGAGCCTCTCTATGGCTACACCTTC
CASSVDTFEPLYGYTF
>TRBV11-3|many|TRBJ2-1|TRBD2
TGTGCCAGCAGCTTAAGGGGAGGACTAGCGGGACGCTTTGAGCAGTTCTTC
CASSLRGGLAGRFEQFF
>TRBV7-9|.|TRBJ2-7|.
TGTGCCGGCAGCCAGAGTTACGAGCAGTACTTC
CAGSQSYEQYF
>TRBV19|.|TRBJ2-3|TRBD1
TGTGTCAGTAGTAAGACCGGGACAGGGGTAGATACGCAGTATTTT
CVSSKTGTGVDTQYF
>TRBV20-1|few|TRBJ2-5|.
TGCAATGCTAGTCATAGGGAAGAGACCCAGTACTTC
CNASHREETQYF
>TRBV10-1|.|TRBJ2-3|.
TGCGCCAGCAGTGAAAATCCCTCCACAGATACGCAGTATTTT
CASSENPSTDTQYF
>TRBV19|many|TRBJ2-7|.
TGTGCCAGTAGTTTACAATACTCCTACGAGCAGTACTTC
CASSLQYSYEQYF
>TRBV6-5|many|TRBJ2-2|.
TGTGCCAGCGGTCGGGGACCCGGGGAGCTGTTTTTT
CASGRGPGELFF
>TRBV5-1|few|TRBJ2-7|.
TGCGCCAGCAGCTTGACGGACAGTCCCTACGAGCAGTACTTC
CASSLTDSPYEQYF
>TRBV6-2/TRBV6-3|.|TRBJ2-7|.
TGTGCCAGCGTGGTCCTACCCTCGGGCCACGAGCAGCACTTC
CASVVLPSGHEQHF